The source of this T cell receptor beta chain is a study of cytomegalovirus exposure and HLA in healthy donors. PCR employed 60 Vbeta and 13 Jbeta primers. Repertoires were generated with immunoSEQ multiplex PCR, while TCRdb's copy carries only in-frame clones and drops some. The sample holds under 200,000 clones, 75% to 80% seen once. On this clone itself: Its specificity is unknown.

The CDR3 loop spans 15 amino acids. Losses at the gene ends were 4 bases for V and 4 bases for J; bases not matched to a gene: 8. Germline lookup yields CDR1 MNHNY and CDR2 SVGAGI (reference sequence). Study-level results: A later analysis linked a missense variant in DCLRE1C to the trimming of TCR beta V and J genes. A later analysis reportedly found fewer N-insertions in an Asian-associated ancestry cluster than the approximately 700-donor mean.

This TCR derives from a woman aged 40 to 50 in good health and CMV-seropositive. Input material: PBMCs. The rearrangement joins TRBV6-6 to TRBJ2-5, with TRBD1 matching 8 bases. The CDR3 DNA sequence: TGTGCCAGCAGTTCCCACAGGGGGAGGCGAGAGACCCAGTACTTC. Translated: CASSSHRGRRETQYF.